A single sample is the source of the 26 T cell receptor beta chains below, sequenced in a study of T cell clones after liver transplantation. Only in-frame clones appear in the TCRdb table, and some are missing; sequencing was by immunoSEQ multiplex PCR. Of just over 80,000 clones in the sample, 82% were seen once. The sequencing used CD4+ T cells from blood, collected 46 months after liver transplant. The receptors stem from a human patient who received a liver transplant. Part of the T cells may come from the graft donor.

V gene TRBV6-1 combines with J gene TRBJ1-1; D remains unclear. This CDR3 region has 14 residues. Trimming took off 6 bases at V and 2 bases at J, with 13 bases between the two ends. Germline loops: CDR1 MNHNS, CDR2 SASEGT. CDR3: CASRPFLGNTEAFF. The CDR3 DNA sequence: TGTGCCAGCAGACCCTTTTTGGGAAACACTGAAGCTTTCTTT.

V usage is TRBV5-1 and J usage is TRBJ2-2, with unresolved D. The ends were cut back, 9 bases at V and 0 bases at J, with 12 bases in the middle. Per the germline V gene, CDR1 is SGHRS and CDR2 is YFSETQ. The CDR3 sequence is 14 residues long. CDR3: CATSETTNTGELFF. The CDR3 nucleotides are TGCGCCACCTCGGAGACCACGAACACCGGGGAGCTGTTTTTT.

The chain combines TRBV19 with TRBJ2-1; 9 bases are shared with TRBD2. This CDR3 is built from 14 residues. With V trimmed by 3 bases and J by 5 bases, 2 bases remained unmatched. CDR1 LNHDA and CDR2 SQIVND come from the germline V gene (reference sequence). Here the CDR3 reads CASSILAGNNEQFF. CDR3 bases: TGTGCCAGTAGTATCCTAGCGGGAAACAATGAGCAGTTCTTC.

The J gene is TRBJ2-5, the V gene TRBV28; D is possibly TRBD1 (5 bases). The CDR3 totals 15 residues. The V end lost 4 bases, the J end lost 2 bases, and 14 bases lay between the germline ends. The germline gives CDR1 MDHEN, CDR2 SYDVKM. The CDR3 DNA reads as TGTGCCAGCAGTTCCCCTAACAGGTTTCAAGAGACCCAGTACTTC. It yields the protein CASSSPNRFQETQYF.

CDR3 sequence (DNA): TGTGCCAGCAGTCGGAACTGGCCGGTTGAGCAGTTCTTC. Translated, it gives CASSRNWPVEQFF. V and J are TRBV28 and TRBJ2-1; D remains unclear. The CDR3 totals 13 residues. Germline CDR1 and CDR2: MDHEN and SYDVKM. V lost 5 bases to trimming and J lost 9 bases, with 14 bases between them.

The CDR3 DNA sequence: TGCGCCAGCAGACCAGACAGCAACTATGGCTACACCTTC. This translates into CASRPDSNYGYTF. The rearrangement uses TRBV5-1 and TRBJ1-2; D might be TRBD1 (5 bases). Germline V lookup: CDR1 SGHRS, CDR2 YFSETQ. Between the trimmed V and J ends, which lost 5 bases and 2 bases, there was a span of 10 bases. CDR3 length: 13 residues.

This CDR3 is CASSPTGTGGHEQYF. CDR3 DNA: TGTGCCAGCTCACCAACCGGGACAGGGGGACACGAGCAGTACTTC. J is TRBJ2-7 and V is TRBV18; 11 positions agree with TRBD1. V trimming: 2 bases; J trimming: 5 bases; junction bases outside the gene matches: 5. The CDR3 is made up of 15 amino acids. Germline CDR1 and CDR2: KGHSH and LQKENI.

By share, this clone counts as medium-sized. The rearrangement uses TRBV2 and TRBJ2-1, with a possible D match to TRBD1 (6 bases). V lost 7 bases to trimming and J lost 2 bases, with 12 bases between them. The CDR3 is 14 amino acids. Germline V lookup: CDR1 SNHLY, CDR2 FYNNEI. Here the CDR3 reads CASTPQGAYNEQFF. For the CDR3, the DNA is TGTGCCAGCACCCCACAGGGAGCCTACAATGAGCAGTTCTTC.

This clone was observed a single time. The gene calls are TRBV10-2 and TRBJ1-2, with 8 bases fitting TRBD1. The germline CDR1 and CDR2 sequences are WSHSY and SAAADI. This CDR3 comprises 15 residues. The J segment lost 3 bases and the V segment lost 5 bases, leaving 8 bases of the junction unmatched. CDR3 coding DNA: TGCGCCAGCAGTCGGACAGGGATCAGCGACTATGGCTACACCTTC. The encoded protein is CASSRTGISDYGYTF.

This sequence joins TRBV5-1 and TRBJ2-7; D remains ambiguous. The CDR3 length is 14 residues. The V gene's germline CDR1 is SGHRS and CDR2 YFSETQ. Deletions cut 3 bases from V and 3 bases from J, with 13 bases between. The CDR3: CASSSDKHGYEQYF. In nucleotides, the CDR3 is TGCGCCAGCAGCTCTGACAAGCACGGCTACGAGCAGTACTTC.

The J gene is TRBJ1-5, the V gene TRBV30, with D perhaps matching TRBD1 (5 bases). Germline lookup yields CDR1 GTSNPN and CDR2 SVGIG (reference sequence). The CDR3 contains 13 residues. Trimming cost V 4 bases and J 1 base, with 8 bases left between them. The CDR3 sequence is CAWNTGSNQPQHF. The CDR3 DNA sequence: TGTGCCTGGAATACAGGAAGCAATCAGCCCCAGCATTTT.

This clone came up a few times. The chain uses TRBV19 and TRBJ1-5; TRBD1 agrees at 9 bases. Germline V gives CDR1 LNHDA, CDR2 SQIVND (reference sequence). With V trimmed by 1 base and J by 4 bases, 5 bases remained unmatched. This CDR3 is 16 amino acids long. The CDR3 DNA reads as TGTGCCAGTAGTATAGGAGGGACAGGGATAAATCAGCCCCAGCATTTT. Its translation is CASSIGGTGINQPQHF.

This chain links TRBV7-9 with TRBJ2-1, with a possible D match to TRBD2 (5 bases). Germline V lookup: CDR1 SEHNR, CDR2 FQNEAQ (reference sequence). V shed 5 bases and J shed 10 bases, with 9 bases lying between them. The CDR3 covers 11 residues. The CDR3 loop is CASSQTGEQFF. The CDR3 nucleotides read TGTGCCAGCAGCCAGACGGGGGAGCAGTTCTTC.

The chain uses TRBV4-2 and TRBJ2-3; D possibly matches TRBD1 or TRBD2 (5 bases each). The CDR3 runs 15 residues. Germline CDR1 and CDR2: LGHNA and YNFKEQ. Between the trimmed V and J ends, which lost 0 bases and 5 bases, there was a span of 12 bases. The CDR3 region is CASSQDFEGLDTQYF. Written as DNA, the CDR3 is TGTGCCAGCAGCCAAGACTTCGAGGGGTTAGATACGCAGTATTTT.

The chain combines TRBV10-3 with TRBJ1-1; TRBD1 might be the D (5 bases). The CDR3 has 12 residues. Between the trimmed V and J ends, which lost 2 bases and 9 bases, there was a span of 10 bases. Germline V gene data show CDR1 as ENHRY and CDR2 as SYGVKD. CDR3 sequence reads: CAISEARVQAFF. In DNA, the CDR3 is TGTGCCATCAGTGAGGCCAGGGTGCAAGCTTTCTTT.

J is TRBJ2-1 and V is TRBV19; 7 bases fit TRBD2. The CDR3 consists of 16 residues. Germline loops: CDR1 LNHDA, CDR2 SQIVND (reference sequence). V lost 8 bases, J lost 1 base, and 11 bases stayed unmatched. The CDR3 reads CASYRGGGSSYNEQFF. CDR3 coding DNA: TGTGCCAGTTACAGAGGAGGCGGGAGTTCCTACAATGAGCAGTTCTTC.

The rearrangement joins TRBV30 to TRBJ1-2; D gene uncertain. The germline V gene has CDR1 GTSNPN and CDR2 SVGIG (reference sequence). This CDR3 comprises 14 residues. Trimming took off 3 bases at V and 0 bases at J, with 11 bases between the two ends. The CDR3 DNA sequence: TGTGCCTGGAGGAGCGGGCTTCCTAACTATGGCTACACCTTC. Its translation is CAWRSGLPNYGYTF. Full variable domain (missing parts from reference TRBV30 and TRBJ1-2): SQTIHQWPATLVQPVGSPLSLECTVEGTSNPNLYWYRQAAGRGLQLLFYSVGIGQISSEVPQNLSASRPQDRQFILSSKKLLLSDSGFYLCAWRSGLPNYGYTFGSGTRLTVV.

In this sample, this clone turned up a few times. This chain uses TRBV28 with TRBJ1-5; D gene uncertain. Trimming cost V 1 base and J 2 bases, with 3 bases left between them. This CDR3 comprises 13 residues. The germline CDR1 and CDR2 sequences are MDHEN and SYDVKM. The DNA for the CDR3 is TGTGCCAGCAGTTTATACGGCAATCAGCCCCAGCATTTT. Its translation is CASSLYGNQPQHF.

The chain couples TRBV2 to TRBJ2-1, with 13 bases that match TRBD2. CDR3 length: 15 residues. Germline V gives CDR1 SNHLY, CDR2 FYNNEI. J was trimmed by 6 bases and V by 5 bases; bases with no gene match: 4. CDR3 DNA: TGTGCCAGCAGTATAGGACTAGCGGGAGCCAATGAGCAGTTCTTC. Its protein is CASSIGLAGANEQFF.

V is TRBV27 and J is TRBJ2-1, with 15 bases that match TRBD2. V trimming: 4 bases; J trimming: 7 bases; junction bases outside the gene matches: 8. Germline V gene lookup returns CDR1 MNHEY and CDR2 SMNVEV (reference sequence). This CDR3 comprises 17 residues. CDR3 nucleotides: TGTGCCAGCAGTTCAGTCTCGGGACTAGCGGGAGGAAATGAGCAGTTCTTC. It translates to CASSSVSGLAGGNEQFF.

CDR3 amino acids: CASARDRVYEQYF. CDR3 sequence (DNA): TGCGCCAGCGCGCGGGACAGAGTCTACGAGCAGTACTTC. The V and J genes are TRBV4-3 and TRBJ2-7, with a weak D call TRBD1 (7 bases). Germline lookup yields CDR1 LGHNA and CDR2 YSLEER. Trimming cost V 8 bases and J 3 bases, with 14 bases left between them. The CDR3 has 13 amino acids.

The rearrangement joins TRBV15 to TRBJ1-1; D call uncertain. With 5 bases removed from V and 4 bases from J, the gap between germline ends came to 8 bases. The CDR3 has 12 amino acids. The germline gives CDR1 LNHNV, CDR2 YYDKDF (reference sequence). The DNA of the CDR3 is TGTGCCACCAGCGGAATCCGCACTGAAGCTTTCTTT. As protein: CATSGIRTEAFF.

This clone is a singleton in its sample. The chain joins TRBV7-3 to TRBJ1-1, with D hard to call. The germline V and J ends were trimmed by 5 bases and 0 bases, with 7 bases remaining between them. CDR1 and CDR2 (germline): SGHTA, FQGTGA. The CDR3 covers 13 residues. In nucleotides, the CDR3 is TGTGCCAGCAGCGTAGACATGAACACTGAAGCTTTCTTT. It translates to CASSVDMNTEAFF. Based on the CDR3 plus reference TRBV7-3 and TRBJ1-1, the full variable domain is GAGVSQTPSNKVTEKGKYVELRCDPISGHTALYWYRQSLGQGPEFLIYFQGTGAADDSGLPNDRFFAVRPEGSVSTLKIQRTERGDSAVYLCASSVDMNTEAFFGQGTRLTVV.

V gene TRBV27 combines with J gene TRBJ2-6; D is perhaps TRBD1 (5 bases). The CDR3 has 18 residues. Germline values: CDR1 MNHEY, CDR2 SMNVEV (reference sequence). V was shortened by 2 bases and J by 0 bases, with 14 bases between the two germline ends. As DNA, the CDR3 is TGTGCCAGCAGTTTACACAGGACCATCACCTCTGGGGCCAACGTCCTGACTTTC. Translating it yields CASSLHRTITSGANVLTF.

Here the CDR3 DNA reads TGTGCCAGTAGTGGGGGGACAGGGAGCACTGAAGCTTTCTTT. It specifies CASSGGTGSTEAFF. The chain employs TRBV19 and TRBJ1-1, with 9 bases matching TRBD1. The J segment lost 4 bases and the V segment lost 5 bases, leaving 5 bases of the junction unmatched. Germline V gene sequence: CDR1 LNHDA, CDR2 SQIVND (reference sequence). The CDR3 is 14 residues long.

This sequence joins TRBV18 and TRBJ2-2; TRBD2 aligns across 9 bases. Trimming cost V 1 base and J 5 bases; bases outside gene matches: 5. The CDR3 runs to 16 residues. Germline CDR1 reads KGHSH; CDR2 reads LQKENI. The CDR3 DNA sequence: TGTGCCAGCTCACCACAAGCGGGGGGCACGACCGGGGAGCTGTTTTTT. Translating it yields CASSPQAGGTTGELFF. Drawing the rest from reference TRBV18 and TRBJ2-2, the complete variable domain is NAGVMQNPRHLVRRRGQEARLRCSPMKGHSHVYWYRQLPEEGLKFMVYLQKENIIDESGMPKERFSAEFPKEGPSILRIQQVVRGDSAAYFCASSPQAGGTTGELFFGEGSRLTVL.